This T cell receptor (beta chain) is from a study of blood T cell repertoires in COVID-19. The table came from immunoSEQ multiplex PCR; TCRdb's copy has only in-frame clones and leaves some out. The sample lists about 75,000 clones; roughly nine tenths were seen once. The V end was cut by 5 bases, the J end by 5 bases, with 18 bases between. The CDR3 runs 15 residues. Germline V gives CDR1 SGHVS, CDR2 FQNEAQ. The chain recombines TRBV7-8 with TRBJ2-5; unclear D gene. The specimen sequenced was peripheral blood. The clonotype was recovered from a human donor in a cohort sampled during active COVID-19. For the CDR3, the DNA is TGTGCCAGCAGCCCGCACTCCACTCGTCCCGAGACCCAGTACTTC. Amino acid sequence: CASSPHSTRPETQYF. Using reference TRBV7-8 and TRBJ2-5 for the parts outside the CDR3, the full variable domain is GAGVSQSPRYKVAKRGQDVALRCDPISGHVSLFWYQQALGQGPEFLTYFQNEAQLDKSGLPSDRFFAERPEGSVSTLKIQRTQQEDSAVYLCASSPHSTRPETQYFGPGTRLLVL.